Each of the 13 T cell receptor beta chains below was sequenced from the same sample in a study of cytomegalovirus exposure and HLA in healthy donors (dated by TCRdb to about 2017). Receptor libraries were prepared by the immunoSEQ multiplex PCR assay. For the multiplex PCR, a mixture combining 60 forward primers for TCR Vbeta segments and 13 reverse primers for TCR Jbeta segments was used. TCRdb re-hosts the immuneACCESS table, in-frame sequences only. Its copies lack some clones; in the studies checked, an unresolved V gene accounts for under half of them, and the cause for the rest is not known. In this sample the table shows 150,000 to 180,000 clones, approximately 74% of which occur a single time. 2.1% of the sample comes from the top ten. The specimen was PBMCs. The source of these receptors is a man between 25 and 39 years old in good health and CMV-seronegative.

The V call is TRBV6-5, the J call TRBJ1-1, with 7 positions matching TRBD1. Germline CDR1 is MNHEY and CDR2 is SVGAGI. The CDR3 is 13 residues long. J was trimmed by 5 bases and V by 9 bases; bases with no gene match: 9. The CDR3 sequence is CASRQGSVTEAFF. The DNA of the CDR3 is TGTGCCAGTAGACAGGGCAGTGTGACTGAAGCTTTCTTT.

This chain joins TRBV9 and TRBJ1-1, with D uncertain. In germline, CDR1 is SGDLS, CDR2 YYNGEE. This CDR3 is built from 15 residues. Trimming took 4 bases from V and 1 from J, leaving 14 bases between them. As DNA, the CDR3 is TGTGCCAGCAGCTCTAATAGCTTCTCGAACACTGAAGCTTTCTTT. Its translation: CASSSNSFSNTEAFF.

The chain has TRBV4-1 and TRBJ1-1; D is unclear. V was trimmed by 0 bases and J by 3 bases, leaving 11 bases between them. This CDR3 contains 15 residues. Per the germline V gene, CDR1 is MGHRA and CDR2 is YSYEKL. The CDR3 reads CASSQDPEGYTEAFF. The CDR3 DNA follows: TGCGCCAGCAGCCAAGATCCGGAGGGATACACTGAAGCTTTCTTT.

CDR3 nucleotide sequence: TGTGCCATAGATCTTGGAAACACCATATATTTT. Protein: CAIDLGNTIYF. The V gene is TRBV19, the J gene TRBJ1-3; D call uncertain. V lost 10 bases to trimming and J lost 3 bases, with 7 bases between them. Germline loops: CDR1 LNHDA, CDR2 SQIVND (reference sequence). This CDR3 comprises 11 residues.

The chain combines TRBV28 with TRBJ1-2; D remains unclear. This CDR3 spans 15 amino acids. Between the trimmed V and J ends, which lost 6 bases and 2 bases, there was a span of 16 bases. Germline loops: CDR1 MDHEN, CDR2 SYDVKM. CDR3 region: CASSLLRGSNYGYTF. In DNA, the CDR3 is TGTGCCAGCAGCCTCCTTCGGGGATCGAACTATGGCTACACCTTC.

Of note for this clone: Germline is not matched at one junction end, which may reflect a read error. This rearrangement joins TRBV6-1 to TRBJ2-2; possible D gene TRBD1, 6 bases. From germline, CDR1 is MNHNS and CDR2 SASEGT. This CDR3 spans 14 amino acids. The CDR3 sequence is CASRDSWNAGELFF. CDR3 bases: TGTGCCAGCAGGGACAGTTGGAACGCCGGGGAGCTGTTTTTT.

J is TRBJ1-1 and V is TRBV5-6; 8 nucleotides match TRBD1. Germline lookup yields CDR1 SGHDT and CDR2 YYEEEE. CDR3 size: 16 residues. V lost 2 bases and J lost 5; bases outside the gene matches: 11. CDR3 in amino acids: CASSFWNRGGDTEAFF. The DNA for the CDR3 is TGTGCCAGCAGCTTTTGGAACAGGGGGGGAGATACTGAAGCTTTCTTT.

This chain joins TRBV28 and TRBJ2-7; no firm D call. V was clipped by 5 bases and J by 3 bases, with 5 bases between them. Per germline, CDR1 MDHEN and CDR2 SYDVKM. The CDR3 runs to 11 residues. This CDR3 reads CASSPRYEQYF. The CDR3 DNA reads TGTGCCAGCAGTCCCCGCTACGAGCAGTACTTC.

Here the CDR3 reads CASSLGNSFQAYEQYF. CDR3 DNA: TGCGCCAGCAGCTTGGGCAACAGCTTTCAGGCCTACGAGCAGTACTTC. The chain uses TRBV5-1 and TRBJ2-7; unclear D gene. The CDR3 has 16 amino acids. Trimming pared 0 bases from V and 2 bases from J, leaving 15 bases between. Germline V gene data show CDR1 as SGHRS and CDR2 as YFSETQ.

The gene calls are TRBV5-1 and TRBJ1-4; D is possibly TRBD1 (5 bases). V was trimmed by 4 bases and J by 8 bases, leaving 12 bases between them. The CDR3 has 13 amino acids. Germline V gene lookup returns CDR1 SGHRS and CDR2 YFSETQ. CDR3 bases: TGCGCCAGCAGCACGGCCCAGGGCGAAAAACTGTTTTTT. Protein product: CASSTAQGEKLFF.

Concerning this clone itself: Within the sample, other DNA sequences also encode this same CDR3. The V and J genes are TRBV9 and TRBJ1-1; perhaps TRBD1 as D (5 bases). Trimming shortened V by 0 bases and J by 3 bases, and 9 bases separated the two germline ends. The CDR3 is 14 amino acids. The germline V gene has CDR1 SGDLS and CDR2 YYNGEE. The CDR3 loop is CASSVAGGDTEAFF. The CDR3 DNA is TGTGCCAGCAGCGTAGCTGGGGGGGACACTGAAGCTTTCTTT.

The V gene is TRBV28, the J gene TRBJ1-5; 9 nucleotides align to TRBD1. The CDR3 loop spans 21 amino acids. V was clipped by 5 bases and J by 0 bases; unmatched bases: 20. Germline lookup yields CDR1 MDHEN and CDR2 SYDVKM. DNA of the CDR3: TGTGCCAGCAGTCCACATCGCCGGGGGACAGGGTGGAGGTATAGCAATCAGCCCCAGCATTTT. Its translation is CASSPHRRGTGWRYSNQPQHF. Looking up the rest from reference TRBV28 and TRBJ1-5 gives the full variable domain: DVKVTQSSRYLVKRTGEKVFLECVQDMDHENMFWYRQDPGLGLRLIYFSYDVKMKEKGDIPEGYSVSREKKERFSLILESASTNQTSMYLCASSPHRRGTGWRYSNQPQHFGDGTRLSIL.

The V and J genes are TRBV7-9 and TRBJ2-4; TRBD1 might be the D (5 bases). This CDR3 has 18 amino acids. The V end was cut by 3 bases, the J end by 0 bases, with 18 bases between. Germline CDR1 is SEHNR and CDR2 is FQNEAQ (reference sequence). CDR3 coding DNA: TGTGCCAGCAGCTTGGGGCCCGCCAGAAGACTAGCCAAAAACATTCAGTACTTC. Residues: CASSLGPARRLAKNIQYF.